This TCR beta chain is from a study of CD8 T cells in ankylosing spondylitis. Notes on the study in general: Prior literature has documented some motif variants in synovial fluid and blood from reactive arthritis. Within ankylosing spondylitis blood, a TCR beta motif made up of eight or nine highly homologous variants appeared to be characteristic.

In its sample, this clonotype was seen a few times. The antigen remains unidentified. TCRdb passed the 5' RACE reads through MiXCR, listing each CDR3 protein once. Here the sample spans fewer than 750,000 distinct CDR3 sequences, around a fifth being singletons. The TCR was taken from a male donor with ankylosing spondylitis. The source material was blood, either unsorted or a sorted T cell fraction (not recorded which).

The CDR3 spells CASSEGAGAGDTQYF. The CDR3 DNA reads TGTGCCAGCTCAGAGGGGGCCGGGGCGGGAGATACGCAGTATTTT. The rearrangement uses TRBV2 and TRBJ2-3; 7 nucleotides match TRBD1. Germline lookup yields CDR1 SNHLY and CDR2 FYNNEI. The CDR3 length is 15 residues. The J segment lost 5 bases and the V segment lost 8 bases, leaving 13 bases of the junction unmatched.